The 10 T cell receptor beta chains below were found in one sample sequenced in a study of blood T cell repertoires in COVID-19. Clones were read by immunoSEQ multiplex PCR, and TCRdb kept only the in-frame ones, dropping some. The sample holds about 180,000 clones; 80% to 90% are singletons and the top ten take approximately 9.4%. Material for sequencing was PBMCs or T cells enriched from blood (not recorded which). The source is a woman between 18 and 30 years old who had recovered from COVID-19.

V usage is TRBV30 and J usage is TRBJ2-3; tentatively, D is TRBD2 (7 bases). Trimming left V 8 bases short and J 1 base short, with 16 bases between. CDR1 GTSNPN and CDR2 SVGIG come from the germline V gene (reference sequence). This CDR3 contains 14 residues. CDR3 coding DNA: TGTGCCCGAGGAAGAGGGGGGGGCACAGATACGCAGTATTTT. Its protein product is CARGRGGGTDTQYF.

This rearrangement joins TRBV27 to TRBJ1-2, with D possibly matching TRBD1 (5 bases). This CDR3 is 14 amino acids long. Germline V gene data show CDR1 as MNHEY and CDR2 as SMNVEV (reference sequence). The germline V and J ends were trimmed by 0 bases and 5 bases, with 10 bases remaining between them. CDR3 protein: CASSLSGPLYGYTF. For the CDR3, the DNA is TGTGCCAGCAGTTTATCGGGGCCCCTTTATGGCTACACCTTC.

The rearrangement joins TRBV11-3 to TRBJ1-5; possible D gene TRBD1, 5 bases. The CDR3 consists of 14 residues. CDR1 SGHNT and CDR2 YENEEA come from the germline V gene. The germline V and J ends were trimmed by 6 bases and 6 bases, with 15 bases remaining between them. CDR3 sequence reads: CASRLSGGTQPQHF. The CDR3 nucleotides read TGTGCCAGCAGGCTTAGCGGCGGGACTCAGCCCCAGCATTTT.

The chain employs TRBV11-2 and TRBJ1-3; the match to TRBD1 covers 7 bases. The junction had 5 bases not matched to a gene; V was cut back by 6 bases and J by 0 bases. The CDR3 runs to 15 residues. Looked up from germline, CDR1 is SGHAT and CDR2 is FQNNGV. For the CDR3, the DNA is TGTGCCAGCAGATCTACAGGGGCCTCTGGAAACACCATATATTTT. This translates into CASRSTGASGNTIYF.

V gene TRBV9 combines with J gene TRBJ2-2, with 7 bases aligning to TRBD2. CDR3 length: 16 amino acids. Germline CDR1 SGDLS, CDR2 YYNGEE. V gave up 1 base and J gave up 7 bases; unmatched junction bases: 10. The CDR3 region has the DNA TGTGCCAGCAGCGTATTTGGGGGAAGGGAGGGCGGGGAGCTGTTTTTT. It encodes CASSVFGGREGGELFF.

This clone was found once. The chain recombines TRBV6-1 with TRBJ1-5; D is uncertain. Trimming shortened V by 3 bases and J by 6 bases, and 6 bases separated the two germline ends. In germline, CDR1 is MNHNS, CDR2 SASEGT. This CDR3 has 12 residues. CDR3 coding DNA: TGTGCCAGCAGTGATCCACTTCAGCCCCAGCATTTT. It specifies CASSDPLQPQHF.

Only a few counts were recorded for this clone. The chain couples TRBV4-3 to TRBJ1-2; tentative D call: TRBD1 (5 bases). This CDR3 comprises 15 residues. Germline CDR1 is LGHNA and CDR2 is YSLEER. The V end lost 0 bases, the J end lost 2 bases, and 10 bases lay between the germline ends. The CDR3 loop reads CASSQDRQTNYGYTF. In DNA, the CDR3 is TGCGCCAGCAGCCAAGATCGACAGACGAACTATGGCTACACCTTC.

Of note for this clone: The same CDR3 is also encoded by other DNA sequences in this sample. This rearrangement joins TRBV7-3 to TRBJ1-1, with 8 nucleotides matching TRBD1. Losses at the gene ends were 2 bases for V and 4 bases for J; bases not matched to a gene: 3. Germline V gene data show CDR1 as SGHTA and CDR2 as FQGTGA. This CDR3 contains 14 residues. The DNA for the CDR3 is TGTGCCAGCAGCTTAGGACAGGGTGCCACTGAAGCTTTCTTT. It encodes CASSLGQGATEAFF.

V and J are TRBV5-1 and TRBJ2-5; maybe TRBD2 (7 bases). Deletions cut 5 bases from V and 3 bases from J, with 11 bases between. CDR3 size: 13 residues. The germline V gene encodes CDR1 SGHRS and CDR2 YFSETQ. Here the CDR3 DNA reads TGCGCCAGCAGTCGGGGGGCCGAAGAGACCCAGTACTTC. Its translation: CASSRGAEETQYF.

The gene calls are TRBV3-1 (or the pseudogene TRBV3-2) and TRBJ2-2, with D perhaps TRBD1 (6 bases). Germline V CDR1 and CDR2: LGHDT, YNNKEL (reference sequence). This CDR3 has 18 residues. V lost 0 bases and J 1 base, leaving 15 bases between the germline ends. CDR3 nucleotides: TGTGCCAGCAGCCAAGACCTCAACAGGGTTCGGAACACCGGGGAGCTGTTTTTT. It encodes CASSQDLNRVRNTGELFF.